This T cell receptor beta chain appears in the sequencing data of a study of regulatory T cells in long-lasting Graves disease. Background on the study: More than 5 years of antithyroid drugs with positive TSH receptor antibodies defined persistent Graves' disease.

The study's findings and limits: Researchers examined only peripheral blood and not thyroid tissue.

The junction had 4 bases not matched to a gene; V was cut back by 6 bases and J by 1 base. The CDR3 contains 14 residues. Germline V gene lookup returns CDR1 LNHDA and CDR2 SQIVND (reference sequence). To make TCR beta libraries, researchers used iRepertoire HTBI primers and Arm-PCR of CDR3 regions. Original methodology: Sequenced samples collectively carried around 60 TRBV and 14 TRBJ segments. Each CDR3 protein is one row after TCRdb ran MiXCR on the multiplex PCR reads. TCRdb assigned the V and J calls; the authors' analysis was not used. The data hold some 330,000 distinct CDR3 sequences, with around 23% observed a single time. Remarks on this clonotype: The antigen is not known.

Indicated time point: persistent/refractory GD, antithyroid drugs over 5 years with positive TRAb. The authors made the TCR library using RNA they extracted from PBMCs. The sample was peripheral blood mononuclear cells (PBMCs), taken when the disease was refractory, from a patient treated with antithyroid drugs. The receptor was isolated from a woman in her forties with Graves disease. This chain joins TRBV19 and TRBJ2-3, with 7 bases identical to TRBD2. This CDR3 reads CASRRTRGTDTQYF. The CDR3 DNA reads as TGTGCCAGTAGGCGGACTAGGGGCACAGATACGCAGTATTTT. Variable domain in full (rest from reference TRBV19 and TRBJ2-3): DGGITQSPKYLFRKEGQNVTLSCEQNLNHDAMYWYRQDPGQGLRLIYYSQIVNDFQKGDIAEGYSVSREKKESFPLTVTSAQKNPTAFYLCASRRTRGTDTQYFGPGTRLTVL.